The next 12 T cell receptor beta chains were all read from a single sample in a study of cytomegalovirus exposure and HLA in healthy donors. Primers included in the PCR were 60 Vbeta and 13 Jbeta primers. Generated by immunoSEQ multiplex PCR, the TCRdb table keeps only in-frame clones and is missing some. The table has under 200,000 clones, around 80% seen once; the top ten hold around 4.3%. The sample consisted of PBMCs. These receptors were taken from a man aged 25 to 40 in good health and CMV-seronegative.

This chain links TRBV6-5 with TRBJ1-1; 7 nucleotides match TRBD1. The CDR3 covers 14 residues. Germline V CDR1 and CDR2: MNHEY, SVGAGI. The V gene end was trimmed by 7 bases and the J gene end by 6 bases; junction bases not matched to a gene: 11. The CDR3 spells CASTSTGLGPEAFF. As DNA, the CDR3 is TGTGCCAGCACCTCGACAGGGTTGGGGCCTGAAGCTTTCTTT.

The gene calls are TRBV19 and TRBJ2-4; D is unresolved. Germline V gives CDR1 LNHDA, CDR2 SQIVND (reference sequence). This CDR3 has 17 residues. V gave up 5 bases and J gave up 0 bases, with 17 bases separating them. CDR3 loop: CASSLLAGSLAKNIQYF. In DNA, the CDR3 is TGTGCCAGTAGTCTTTTGGCCGGGTCTCTAGCCAAAAACATTCAGTACTTC.

J is TRBJ1-1 and V is TRBV7-2, with D unresolved. CDR1 is SGHTA and CDR2 is FQGNSA in the germline V gene. This CDR3 region has 13 residues. Trimming took off 6 bases at V and 4 bases at J, with 12 bases between the two ends. As DNA, the CDR3 is TGTGCCAGCAGTTGGACGGGGAGCACTGAAGCTTTCTTT. Protein sequence: CASSWTGSTEAFF.

The J gene is TRBJ1-2, the V gene TRBV19; D not resolved. In germline, CDR1 is LNHDA, CDR2 SQIVND (reference sequence). Trimming cost V 3 bases and J 5 bases, with 4 bases left between them. The length of the CDR3 is 11 residues. In nucleotides, the CDR3 is TGTGCCAGTAGTATTCGGTATGGCTACACCTTC. This translates into CASSIRYGYTF.

This clone was counted a few times. A junction end diverges from the germline sequence, so it may reflect a read error. The V and J genes are TRBV7-9 and TRBJ2-5, with 9 bases fitting TRBD1. CDR3 size: 15 residues. CDR1 is SEHNR and CDR2 is FQNEAQ in the germline V gene (reference sequence). CDR3 protein: CSSSLGTGWGETQYF. In DNA form, the CDR3 reads TGTTCCAGCAGCTTAGGGACAGGGTGGGGAGAGACCCAGTACTTC.

The rearrangement uses TRBV9 and TRBJ1-1; a possible D gene is TRBD1 (6 bases). The CDR3 sequence is 13 residues long. CDR1 is SGDLS, CDR2 YYNGEE, per germline. V dropped 0 bases and J dropped 5 bases, with 8 bases sitting between them. CDR3 residues: CASSVVRGTEAFF. The CDR3 DNA sequence: TGTGCCAGCAGCGTAGTAAGGGGGACTGAAGCTTTCTTT.

The rearrangement uses TRBV2 and TRBJ2-2, with 9 positions matching TRBD1. This CDR3 contains 15 residues. The junction had 9 bases not matched to a gene; V was cut back by 7 bases and J by 6 bases. In germline, CDR1 is SNHLY, CDR2 FYNNEI. The CDR3, as DNA: TGTGCCAGCACCTACAGGGGGCACGGGTCCGGGGAGCTGTTTTTT. Protein product: CASTYRGHGSGELFF.

The chain uses TRBV5-1 and TRBJ1-4; 9 bases match TRBD1. V shed 0 bases, J shed 7 bases, and the junction held 10 bases outside the gene matches. Per germline, CDR1 SGHRS and CDR2 YFSETQ. This CDR3 is built from 17 residues. CDR3 DNA: TGCGCCAGCAGCTTGGTTGGGACAGGGTACCACAGTGAAAAACTGTTTTTT. Its translation: CASSLVGTGYHSEKLFF.

The chain links TRBV6-5 to TRBJ2-1; weak D call: TRBD1 (5 bases). The CDR3 sequence is 16 residues long. V lost 2 bases, J lost 6 bases, and 17 bases lay in between. The germline V gene encodes CDR1 MNHEY and CDR2 SVGAGI. The CDR3: CASSYADNPSPNEQFF. The CDR3 coding sequence is TGTGCCAGCAGTTACGCGGACAATCCCTCCCCCAATGAGCAGTTCTTC.

J is TRBJ1-5 and V is TRBV19; D is possibly TRBD1 (5 bases). Germline V gene lookup returns CDR1 LNHDA and CDR2 SQIVND (reference sequence). V lost 0 bases and J lost 0, with 18 bases in between. The CDR3 totals 19 residues. CDR3 in amino acids: CASSIDRERGLISNQPQHF. DNA for the CDR3: TGTGCCAGTAGTATAGATCGTGAAAGGGGACTCATTAGCAATCAGCCCCAGCATTTT. Drawing the rest from reference TRBV19 and TRBJ1-5, the complete variable domain is DGGITQSPKYLFRKEGQNVTLSCEQNLNHDAMYWYRQDPGQGLRLIYYSQIVNDFQKGDIAEGYSVSREKKESFPLTVTSAQKNPTAFYLCASSIDRERGLISNQPQHFGDGTRLSIL.

This chain joins TRBV19 and TRBJ1-5; TRBD1 matches 9 bases. V was clipped by 1 base and J by 7 bases; unmatched bases: 5. The germline CDR1 and CDR2 sequences are LNHDA and SQIVND (reference sequence). The CDR3 runs to 15 residues. The CDR3 loop is CASSIVQGARQPQHF. The CDR3 DNA reads as TGTGCCAGTAGTATAGTACAGGGGGCAAGACAGCCCCAGCATTTT. Supplemented by reference TRBV19 and TRBJ1-5, the full variable domain reads DGGITQSPKYLFRKEGQNVTLSCEQNLNHDAMYWYRQDPGQGLRLIYYSQIVNDFQKGDIAEGYSVSREKKESFPLTVTSAQKNPTAFYLCASSIVQGARQPQHFGDGTRLSIL.

The sample holds one count of this clone. This chain uses TRBV4-3 with TRBJ1-5; 10 bases line up with TRBD1. The CDR3 spans 16 residues. Trimming cost V 3 bases and J 3 bases; bases outside gene matches: 5. Germline lookup yields CDR1 LGHNA and CDR2 YSLEER. The CDR3 loop reads CASSQGTGEANQPQHF. Here the CDR3 DNA reads TGCGCCAGCAGCCAGGGGACAGGGGAGGCCAATCAGCCCCAGCATTTT.